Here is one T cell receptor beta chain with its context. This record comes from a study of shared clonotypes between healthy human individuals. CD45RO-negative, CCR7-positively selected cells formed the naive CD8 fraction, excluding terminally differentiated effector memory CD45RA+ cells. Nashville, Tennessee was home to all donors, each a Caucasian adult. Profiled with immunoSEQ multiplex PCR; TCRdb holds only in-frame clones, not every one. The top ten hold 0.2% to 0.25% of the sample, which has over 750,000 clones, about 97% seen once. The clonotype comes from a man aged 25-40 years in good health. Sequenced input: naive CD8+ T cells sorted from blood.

CDR3 amino acids: CASSYTGSSYNEQFF. DNA for the CDR3: TGTGCCAGCAGCTATACAGGGAGCTCCTACAATGAGCAGTTCTTC. The genes are TRBV27 and TRBJ2-1; a weak D match, TRBD1 (6 bases). The CDR3 totals 15 residues. Germline loops: CDR1 MNHEY, CDR2 SMNVEV (reference sequence). V was cut by 6 bases and J by 0 bases, with 12 bases left in between.